This T cell receptor beta chain came from a study of T cell repertoires in cytomegalovirus infection. Study outcomes and limitations: The response measured ex vivo was dominated by TCR beta clonotypes (HLA-C-restricted and CMV-specific).

Trimming cost V 6 bases and J 9 bases; bases outside gene matches: 15. The germline V gene has CDR1 SGHAT and CDR2 FQNNGV. This CDR3 has 16 amino acids. This clonotype appeared a few times. Its antigen is currently unknown. TCRdb ran MiXCR on the reads and lists one entry per CDR3 protein. The repertoire has hundreds of thousands of distinct CDR3 sequences, around 35% of them found once; the top ten carry 18%. The sample consisted of cultured PBMCs, taken from culture after CMV antigen stimulation. The rearrangement uses TRBV11-2 and TRBJ2-1; 9 bases fit TRBD1. The clonotype originates from a human donor in good health (CMV status not recorded). Some clones in this sample may be carry-over from other donors' samples. The CDR3 here is CASRSPGQGSISEQFF. The DNA of the CDR3 is TGTGCCAGCAGGTCACCGGGACAGGGTTCTATTAGTGAGCAGTTCTTC.